The T cell receptor (beta chain) under discussion was sequenced for a study of T cell responses to AZD1222 COVID-19 vaccine. TCRdb keeps only in-frame clones here, not all; method: immunoSEQ multiplex PCR. The table includes about 100,000 clones, 75% to 90% detected once. The germline CDR1 and CDR2 sequences are WSHSY and SAAADI. The CDR3 loop spans 14 amino acids. Trimming cost V 3 bases and J 6 bases, with 9 bases left between them. The chain carries TRBV10-2 and TRBJ1-6, with D unresolved. The source was peripheral blood, collected on day 0 of AZD1222 vaccination. This TCR was sampled from an adult in good health. CDR3 DNA: TGCGCCAGCAGTGACAAGGGTTTTAATTCACCCCTCCACTTT. Encoded protein: CASSDKGFNSPLHF.